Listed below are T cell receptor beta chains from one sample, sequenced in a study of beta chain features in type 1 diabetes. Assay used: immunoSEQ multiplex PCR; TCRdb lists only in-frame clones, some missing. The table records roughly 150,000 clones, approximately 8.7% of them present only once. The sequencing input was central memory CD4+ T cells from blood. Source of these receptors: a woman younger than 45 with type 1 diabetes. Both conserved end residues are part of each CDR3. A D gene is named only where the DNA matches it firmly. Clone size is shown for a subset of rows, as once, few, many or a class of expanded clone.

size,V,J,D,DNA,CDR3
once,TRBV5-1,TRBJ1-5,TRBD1,TGCGCCAGCAGCTTGTCAGGGGGTAATCAGCCCCAGCATTTT,CASSLSGGNQPQHF
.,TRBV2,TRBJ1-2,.,TGTGCCAGCAGTGAAGGCTGGGGGGGCCAGACTGGCTACACCTTC,CASSEGWGGQTGYTF
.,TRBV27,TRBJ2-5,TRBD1,TGTGCCAGCACGAACAGGGGACAGACCCAGTACTTC,CASTNRGQTQYF
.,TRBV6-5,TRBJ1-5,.,TGTGCCAGCAGCCCGAGCAATCAGCCCCAGCATTTT,CASSPSNQPQHF
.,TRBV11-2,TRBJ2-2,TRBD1,TGTGCCAGCAGCGAGGGGGCTCAGAACACCGGGGAGCTGTTTTTT,CASSEGAQNTGELFF
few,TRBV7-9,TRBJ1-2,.,TGTGCCAGCAGCTTAGAGACAGCCTATGGCTACACCTTC,CASSLETAYGYTF
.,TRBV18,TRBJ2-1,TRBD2,TGTGCCAGCTCAGGCGGGAGTATCGATGAGCAGTTCTTC,CASSGGSIDEQFF
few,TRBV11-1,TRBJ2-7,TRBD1,TGTGCCAGCAGCTTCAACAGGGGGCATCGTCTCGAGCAGTACTTC,CASSFNRGHRLEQYF
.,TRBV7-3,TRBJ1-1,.,TGTGCCAGCAGCGCCGAGCTGAACACTGAAGCTTTCTTT,CASSAELNTEAFF
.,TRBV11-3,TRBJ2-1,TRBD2,TGTGCCAGCACTCTAGCGGGACCCTACAATGAGCAGTTCTTC,CASTLAGPYNEQFF
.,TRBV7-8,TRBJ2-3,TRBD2,TGTGCCAGCAGTCGGGGTAGCGGGAGTGCAGATACGCAGTATTTT,CASSRGSGSADTQYF
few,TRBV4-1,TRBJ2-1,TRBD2,TGCGCCAGCAGCCAAGGACTAGCGGTTAATGAGCAGTTCTTC,CASSQGLAVNEQFF
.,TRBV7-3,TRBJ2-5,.,TGTGCCAGCAGCAACGGGGGACTAGAGACCCAGTACTTC,CASSNGGLETQYF
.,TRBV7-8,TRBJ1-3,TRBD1,TGTGCCAGCAGCTCAGGACAGGGGAAGGGCTCTGGAAACACCATATATTTT,CASSSGQGKGSGNTIYF
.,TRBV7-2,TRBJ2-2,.,TGTGCCAGCAGCCCGCCGGGAACCGGGGAGCTGTTTTTT,CASSPPGTGELFF
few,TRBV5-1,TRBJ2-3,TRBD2,TGCGCCAGCAGCTTGGCCATGACTAGCGGACGCACAGATACGCAGTATTTT,CASSLAMTSGRTDTQYF
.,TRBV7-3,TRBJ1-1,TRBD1,TGTGCCAGCAGACGACAGGGGAACACTGAAGCTTTCTTT,CASRRQGNTEAFF
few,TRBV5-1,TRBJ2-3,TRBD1,TGCGCCAGCAGCCCTACCCAGGGGGCAAGGACAGATACGCAGTATTTT,CASSPTQGARTDTQYF
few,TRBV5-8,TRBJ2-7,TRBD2,TGTGCCAGCAGCCCTAGCGGGGGCTACGAGCAGTACTTC,CASSPSGGYEQYF
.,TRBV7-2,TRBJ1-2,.,TGTGCCAGCAGCCACAGGGAGTCCTATGGCTACACCTTC,CASSHRESYGYTF
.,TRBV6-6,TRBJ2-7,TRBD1,TGTGCCAGCACTACGCCAGGGGGCGGCAACGAGCAGTACTTC,CASTTPGGGNEQYF
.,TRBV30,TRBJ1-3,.,TGTGCCTGGAGTGTACGTACAGGGAGAGGAAACACCATATATTTT,CAWSVRTGRGNTIYF
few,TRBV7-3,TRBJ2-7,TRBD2,TGTGCCAGCAGCTTGAACGCGGGAGGGCCCCGCGAGCAGTACTTC,CASSLNAGGPREQYF
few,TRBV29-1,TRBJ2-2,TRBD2,TGCAGCGTCGCCGGGACTAGTATGGACCGGGAGCTGTTTTTT,CSVAGTSMDRELFF
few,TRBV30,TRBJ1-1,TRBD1,TGTGCCTATGAAACAGGGGAGAACACTGAAGCTTTCTTT,CAYETGENTEAFF
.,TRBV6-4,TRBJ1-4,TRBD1,TGTGCCAGCAGTGACTCTGATCGGGACAGGGTGGGCGAAAAACTGTTTTTT,CASSDSDRDRVGEKLFF
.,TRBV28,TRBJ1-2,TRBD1,TGTGCCAGCAGTTCGGGACAGGGGGCGAGTGGCTACACCTTC,CASSSGQGASGYTF
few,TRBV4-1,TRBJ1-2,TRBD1,TGCGCCAGCAGCCCTTCGACAGGGAGGACAAACTATGGCTACACCTTC,CASSPSTGRTNYGYTF
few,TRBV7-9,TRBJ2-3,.,TGTGCCAGCAGCTTTGGCACCTCAGGGGTTACGCAGTATTTT,CASSFGTSGVTQYF
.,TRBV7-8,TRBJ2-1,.,TGTGCCAGCAGCTTAGAGTGGGCGGGGAATGAGCAGTTCTTC,CASSLEWAGNEQFF
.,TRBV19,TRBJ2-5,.,TGTGCCAGTAGTATCTCCCGGACTACTCAAGAGACCCAGTACTTC,CASSISRTTQETQYF
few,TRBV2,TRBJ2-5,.,TGTGCCAGCTTAGGACAGACCGGAGAGACCCAGTACTTC,CASLGQTGETQYF
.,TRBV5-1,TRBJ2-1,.,TGCGCCAGCAGCTTGGGGGGGGACCAAACCTACAATGAGCAGTTCTTC,CASSLGGDQTYNEQFF
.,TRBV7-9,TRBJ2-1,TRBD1,TGTGCCAGCAGCTTAGCAGGGGGCGCCTACAATGAGCAGTTCTTC,CASSLAGGAYNEQFF
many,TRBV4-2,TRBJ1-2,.,TGTGCCAGCAGCCAAGAGGCGACAGGTGGTAATGGCTACACCTTC,CASSQEATGGNGYTF
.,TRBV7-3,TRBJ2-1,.,TGTGCCAGCAGCTCCTCCTCATACGGAGATGAGCAGTTCTTC,CASSSSSYGDEQFF
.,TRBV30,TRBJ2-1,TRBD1,TGTGCCTGGAGTTCTGAGCCCGGGACAGGGGCGGTCTATGAGCAGTTCTTC,CAWSSEPGTGAVYEQFF
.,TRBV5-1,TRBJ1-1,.,TGCGCCAGCAGCTCAGGCGGGGCTGAAGCTTTCTTT,CASSSGGAEAFF
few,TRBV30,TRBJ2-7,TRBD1,TGTGCCTGGAAGGGACAGCCTTCATCCTACGAGCAGTACTTC,CAWKGQPSSYEQYF
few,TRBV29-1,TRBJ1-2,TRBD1,TGCAGCGTTGAAGATGGATGGGGCAGGGGGGTTGATAACTATGGCTACACCTTC,CSVEDGWGRGVDNYGYTF
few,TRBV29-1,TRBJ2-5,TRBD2,TGCAGCGTTGAGGGACTAGCTAATCCGGAGACCCAGTACTTC,CSVEGLANPETQYF
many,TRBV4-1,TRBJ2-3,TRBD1,TGCGCCAGCAGCCAAGATCCTCCGGGACAGGGCTTATCAGATACGCAGTATTTT,CASSQDPPGQGLSDTQYF
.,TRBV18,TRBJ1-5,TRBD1,TGTGCCAGCTCAGGACAGGGCGAGGAAGGGCCCCAGCATTTT,CASSGQGEEGPQHF
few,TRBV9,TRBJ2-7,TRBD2,TGTGCCAGCAGCCCCTGGCCGGGCGGGAGGGCAGGAGAGCAGTACTTC,CASSPWPGGRAGEQYF
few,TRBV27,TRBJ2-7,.,TGTGCCAGCAGGACAGATTTTGACGAGCAGTACTTC,CASRTDFDEQYF
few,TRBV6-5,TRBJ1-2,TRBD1,TGTGCCAGCAGACGCACAGGGGGCGCTTATGGCTACACCTTC,CASRRTGGAYGYTF
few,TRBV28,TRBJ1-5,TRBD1,TGTGCCACCTTTGGGACAGCAGCACCTTATAGCAATCAGCCCCAGCATTTT,CATFGTAAPYSNQPQHF
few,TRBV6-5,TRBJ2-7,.,TGTGCCAGCATTCATACTAGGCCCTACGAGCAGTACTTC,CASIHTRPYEQYF
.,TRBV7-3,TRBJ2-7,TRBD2,TGTGCCAGCAGCCCTGGGACTAGCGGAGTCTACGAGCAGTACTTC,CASSPGTSGVYEQYF
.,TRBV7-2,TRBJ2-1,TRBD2,TGTGCCAGCAGCTTAACTAGCGGGCCCTACAATGAGCAGTTCTTC,CASSLTSGPYNEQFF
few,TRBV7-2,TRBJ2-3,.,TGTGCCAGCAGCTTCGATTGGAGCTCCACAGATACGCAGTATTTT,CASSFDWSSTDTQYF